Given below is one T cell receptor (beta chain) in context. Its antigen is unknown. Trimming shortened V by 6 bases and J by 2 bases, and 13 bases separated the two germline ends. Germline values: CDR1 SNHLY, CDR2 FYNNEI. The CDR3 covers 14 residues. Libraries were prepared by immunoSEQ multiplex PCR; TCRdb keeps only in-frame clonotypes and omits some of them. This sample carries around 46,000 clones, about four fifths of them seen once, and the ten largest clones take around 2%. This entry comes from a study of OX40 agonist ivuxolimab in advanced cancers. Findings of the study overall: On average, CD8+ T cells had more expanded clones than CD4+. Both blood CD4+ and CD8+ T cells showed clonal growth by week 6 at 0.1 to 3.0 mg/kg.

This sequence was found in an adult with an advanced solid tumor such as melanoma, head and neck, liver or kidney cancer. The chain links TRBV2 to TRBJ2-5, with no clear D. Source: CD4+ or CD8+ T cells sorted from blood, taken in a trial of the OX40 agonist ivuxolimab. The CDR3 reads CASRGMGRQETQYF. CDR3 DNA: TGTGCCAGCAGGGGGATGGGTAGGCAAGAGACCCAGTACTTC.